The 7 T cell receptor beta chains presented below share a single source sample, sequenced in a study of blood T cell repertoires in COVID-19. TCRdb's table, derived via immunoSEQ multiplex PCR, lists solely in-frame clones and lacks some. Here the sample spans about 46,000 clones, approximately 88% being singletons. Sequenced input: peripheral blood. Receptors originate from a human donor with active COVID-19. The donor label of this sample is uncertain.

The chain has TRBV19 and TRBJ1-2; D is undetermined. This CDR3 contains 15 residues. Per germline, CDR1 LNHDA and CDR2 SQIVND (reference sequence). Deletions cut 3 bases from V and 3 bases from J, with 14 bases between. CDR3 bases: TGTGCCAGTAGTATTCGTGAGCATCGGTACTATGGCTACACCTTC. Translation: CASSIREHRYYGYTF.

The chain joins TRBV7-8 to TRBJ2-2, with D perhaps TRBD2 (6 bases). Germline loops: CDR1 SGHVS, CDR2 FQNEAQ. The CDR3 contains 15 residues. Deletions cut 2 bases from V and 2 bases from J, with 9 bases between. The CDR3 loop reads CASSLIGGNTGELFF. In DNA form, the CDR3 reads TGTGCCAGCAGCTTAATCGGGGGAAACACCGGGGAGCTGTTTTTT.

This chain links TRBV7-2 with TRBJ1-5, with no clear D. V lost 5 bases to trimming and J lost 7 bases, with 9 bases between them. Germline CDR1 SGHTA, CDR2 FQGNSA. CDR3 length: 12 residues. The CDR3 DNA follows: TGTGCCAGCAGCCGCCCGGGGCAGCCCCAGCATTTT. Its protein product is CASSRPGQPQHF.

This chain joins TRBV2 and TRBJ1-1, with D possibly matching TRBD1 (5 bases). The CDR3 extends over 13 amino acids. Germline CDR1 and CDR2: SNHLY and FYNNEI. With 6 bases removed from V and 3 bases from J, the gap between germline ends came to 11 bases. As DNA, the CDR3 is TGTGCCAGCAGCCCGACAGCCTACACTGAAGCTTTCTTT. Its protein product is CASSPTAYTEAFF.

The chain is built from TRBV10-1 and TRBJ2-2; D uncertain. Germline values: CDR1 WNHNN, CDR2 SYGVQD (reference sequence). The CDR3 length is 12 residues. The V and J ends lost 2 bases and 6 bases respectively, with 4 bases between them. The CDR3 sequence: CASSERAGELFF. In DNA, the CDR3 is TGCGCCAGCAGTGAGCGGGCCGGGGAGCTGTTTTTT.

The V call is TRBV5-8, the J call TRBJ2-3; D not certain. The CDR3 length is 12 residues. Germline-derived CDR1 and CDR2 are SGHTS and YDEGEE. V was cut by 5 bases and J by 5 bases, with 9 bases left in between. The CDR3 DNA follows: TGTGCCAGCAGGTATATCGGAGATACGCAGTATTTT. Its translation is CASRYIGDTQYF.

The chain uses TRBV29-1 and TRBJ1-1; D gene unclear. Deletions cut 5 bases from V and 7 bases from J, with 20 bases between. Germline V lookup: CDR1 SQVTM, CDR2 ANQGSEA. This CDR3 contains 14 residues. The CDR3 spells CSVCFNSWYDEAFF. The CDR3 DNA reads as TGCAGCGTTTGTTTCAACTCCTGGTACGATGAAGCTTTCTTT.